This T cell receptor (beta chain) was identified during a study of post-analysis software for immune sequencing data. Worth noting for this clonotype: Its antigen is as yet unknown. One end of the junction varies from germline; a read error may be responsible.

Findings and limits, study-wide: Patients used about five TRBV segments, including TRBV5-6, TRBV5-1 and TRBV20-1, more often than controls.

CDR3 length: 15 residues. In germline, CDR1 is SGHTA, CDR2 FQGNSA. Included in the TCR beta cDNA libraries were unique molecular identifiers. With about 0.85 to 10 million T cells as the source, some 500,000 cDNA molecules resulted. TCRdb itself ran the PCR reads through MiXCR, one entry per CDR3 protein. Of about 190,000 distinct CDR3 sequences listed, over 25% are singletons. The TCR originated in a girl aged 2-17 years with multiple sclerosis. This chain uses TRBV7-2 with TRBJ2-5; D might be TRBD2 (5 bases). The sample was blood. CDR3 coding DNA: TGTGCCAGCAGCTTAGCTAGCGCCCACCATGAGACCCAGTACTTC. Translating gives CASSLASAHHETQYF.